This TCR beta chain appears in the sequencing data of a study of T cell responses to AZD1222 COVID-19 vaccine. Turning to this clone: Its antigen is not known.

The study's findings and limits: Repertoires were collected only later (after the peak T cell response had occurred).

The CDR3 has 12 amino acids. CDR1 SGHDT and CDR2 YYEEEE come from the germline V gene. V lost 4 bases and J 7 bases, leaving 6 bases between the germline ends. Generated by immunoSEQ multiplex PCR, the TCRdb table keeps only in-frame clones and is missing some. The repertoire consists of more than 110,000 clones, with about 90% occurring once and the leading ten covering 3% to 4%. The chain recombines TRBV5-6 with TRBJ1-6; D perhaps matches TRBD1 (5 bases). Sequences were derived from peripheral blood, sampled 28 days after the second AZD1222 dose. The receptor was derived from an adult who received the AZD1222 COVID-19 vaccine. CDR3 sequence reads: CASSRGNSPLHF. DNA of the CDR3: TGTGCCAGCAGCCGGGGCAATTCACCCCTCCACTTT.